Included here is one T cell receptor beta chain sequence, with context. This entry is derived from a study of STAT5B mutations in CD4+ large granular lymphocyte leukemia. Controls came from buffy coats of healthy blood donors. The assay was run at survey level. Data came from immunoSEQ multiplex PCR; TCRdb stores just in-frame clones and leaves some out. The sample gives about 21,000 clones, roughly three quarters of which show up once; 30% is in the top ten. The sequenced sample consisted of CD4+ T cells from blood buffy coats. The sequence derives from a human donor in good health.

This CDR3 reads CSANRREANYGYTF. CDR3 coding DNA: TGCAGCGCAAATAGGCGGGAAGCTAACTATGGCTACACCTTC. The rearrangement uses TRBV29-1 and TRBJ1-2, with D unclear. Trimming cost V 7 bases and J 0 bases, with 15 bases left between them. Germline CDR1 and CDR2: SQVTM and ANQGSEA. This CDR3 comprises 14 residues. Using reference TRBV29-1 and TRBJ1-2 for the parts outside the CDR3, the full variable domain is SAVISQKPSRDICQRGTSLTIQCQVDSQVTMMFWYRQQPGQSLTLIATANQGSEATYESGFVIDKFPISRPNLTFSTLTVSNMSPEDSSIYLCSANRREANYGYTFGSGTRLTVV.